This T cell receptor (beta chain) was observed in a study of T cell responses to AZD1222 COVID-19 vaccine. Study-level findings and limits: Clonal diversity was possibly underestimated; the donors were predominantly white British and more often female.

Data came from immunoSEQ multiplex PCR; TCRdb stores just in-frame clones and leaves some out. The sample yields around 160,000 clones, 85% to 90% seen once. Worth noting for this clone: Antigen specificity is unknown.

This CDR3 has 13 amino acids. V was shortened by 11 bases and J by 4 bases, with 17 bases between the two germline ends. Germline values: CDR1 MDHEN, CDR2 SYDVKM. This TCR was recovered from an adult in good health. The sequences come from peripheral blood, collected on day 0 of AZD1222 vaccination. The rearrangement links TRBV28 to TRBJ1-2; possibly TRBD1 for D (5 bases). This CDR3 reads CAAGRADSYGYTF. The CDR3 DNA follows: TGTGCCGCCGGGAGGGCTGACAGCTATGGCTACACCTTC.